This T cell receptor (beta chain) was observed in a study of T-cell reconstitution after alpha-beta-depleted transplantation in children. Unique molecular identifiers were used in preparing the TCRbeta library. TCRdb analysed the PCR reads with MiXCR anew, one entry per CDR3 protein. The sample records about 610,000 distinct CDR3 sequences, about 11% being singletons. The germline gives CDR1 SGHRS, CDR2 YFSETQ. V lost 4 bases, J lost 4 bases, and 14 bases lay in between. The CDR3 runs to 15 residues. The starting material was PBMCs from the stem cell graft donor, obtained from the stem cell graft. V usage is TRBV5-1 and J usage is TRBJ2-2; D gene ambiguous. This sequence was found in a human donor who donated a stem cell graft to a child with acute myeloid leukemia. The CDR3 DNA reads TGCGCCAGCAGCCAATCAGCCTTGACCACCGGGGAGCTGTTTTTT. It encodes CASSQSALTTGELFF.